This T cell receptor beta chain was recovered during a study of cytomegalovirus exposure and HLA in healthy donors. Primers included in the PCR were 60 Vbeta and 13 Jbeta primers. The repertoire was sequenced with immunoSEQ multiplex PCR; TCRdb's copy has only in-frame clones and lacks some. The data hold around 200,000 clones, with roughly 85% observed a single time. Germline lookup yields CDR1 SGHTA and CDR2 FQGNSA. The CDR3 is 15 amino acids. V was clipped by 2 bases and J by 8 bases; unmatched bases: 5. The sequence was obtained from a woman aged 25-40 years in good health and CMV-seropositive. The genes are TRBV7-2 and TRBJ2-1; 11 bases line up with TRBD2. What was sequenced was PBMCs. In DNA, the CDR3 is TGTGCCAGCAGCTTAAACCTAGCGGGAGGCGATGAGCAGTTCTTC. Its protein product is CASSLNLAGGDEQFF.